The 14 T cell receptor beta chains below were found in one sample sequenced in a study of blood T cells in healthy people across ages. For the second PCR, which ran for 7 to 11 cycles, a sample-barcoded 5' primer and a J-beta primer mix were used. MiXCR was run by TCRdb on the 5' RACE reads, yielding one entry per CDR3 protein. The table records roughly 560,000 distinct CDR3 sequences, 24% of them present only once. These data were likewise used in another study, on T cells of mothers and their children.

Sequencing was done on a sample of blood. These receptors were taken from a boy under 18 in good health.

The CDR3 loop reads CASSLNRGRDYYGYTF. The CDR3 DNA reads as TGTGCCAGCAGCTTAAACAGGGGGCGCGATTACTATGGCTACACCTTC. This rearrangement joins TRBV7-9 to TRBJ1-2, with 9 bases aligning to TRBD1. The CDR3 has 16 residues. J was trimmed by 3 bases and V by 2 bases; bases with no gene match: 7. Per germline, CDR1 SEHNR and CDR2 FQNEAQ (reference sequence).

This clonotype came up a few times. This chain connects TRBV7-6 to TRBJ2-5; 8 positions match TRBD2. The J call is in doubt because the DNA end fits TRBJ2-7 better. In germline, CDR1 is SGHVS, CDR2 FNYEAQ. The CDR3 covers 13 residues. The CDR3 loop reads CASSPGLDYEQYF. Written as DNA, the CDR3 is TGTGCCAGCAGCCCGGGACTAGACTACGAGCAGTACTTC.

This clonotype was counted a few times. The chain uses TRBV9 and TRBJ1-2, with unresolved D. This CDR3 has 15 amino acids. V was pared by 3 bases and J by 4 bases, with 16 bases between. Germline V CDR1 and CDR2: SGDLS, YYNGEE. CDR3 in amino acids: CASSGQHDGSYGYTF. The CDR3 DNA reads TGTGCCAGCAGCGGACAACATGACGGATCCTATGGCTACACCTTC.

The chain has TRBV6-2 or TRBV6-3 and TRBJ1-5; a possible D gene is TRBD1 (5 bases). The CDR3 is 15 residues long. Germline CDR1 and CDR2: MNHEY and SVGEGT. Between the trimmed V and J ends, which lost 5 bases and 5 bases, there was a span of 16 bases. The CDR3 sequence: CASSPGDGSYQPQHF. In nucleotides, the CDR3 is TGTGCCAGCAGTCCGGGGGATGGATCATATCAGCCCCAGCATTTT.

Only a few counts were recorded for this clonotype. Just one base apart from a much larger clone, this may be a read error. The V call is TRBV6-4, the J call TRBJ2-2; D tentatively fits TRBD1 or TRBD2 (5 bases each). The germline V gene has CDR1 MRHNA and CDR2 SNTAGT. The CDR3 has 13 residues. This CDR3 is CASSAGNTGELSF. In DNA, the CDR3 is TGTGCCAGCAGTGCAGGGAACACCGGGGAGCTGTCTTTT.

This clonotype has more than one count but fewer than ten. CDR3 sequence reads: CASSWGETGELFF. Written as DNA, the CDR3 is TGTGCCAGCAGCTGGGGGGAGACCGGGGAGCTGTTTTTT. The chain joins TRBV7-9 to TRBJ2-2; maybe TRBD2 (6 bases). Trimming stripped 4 bases from V and 5 bases from J, with 8 bases between. Germline values: CDR1 SEHNR, CDR2 FQNEAQ (reference sequence). The CDR3 has 13 residues.

Worth noting for this clonotype: The junction shows a germline mismatch at one end, possibly a read error. V is TRBV2 and J is TRBJ2-5, with D unclear. Germline CDR1 reads SNHLY; CDR2 reads FYNNEI. The CDR3 is made up of 13 amino acids. This CDR3 is CASSAWSQETQYF. CDR3 sequence (DNA): TGCGCCAGCAGTGCATGGTCCCAAGAGACCCAGTACTTC. The entire variable domain, with the rest obtained from reference TRBV2 and TRBJ2-5, is as follows: EPEVTQTPSHQVTQMGQEVILRCVPISNHLYFYWYRQILGQKVEFLVSFYNNEISEKSEIFDDQFSVERPDGSNFTLKIRSTKLEDSAMYFCASSAWSQETQYFGPGTRLLVL.

This clonotype was seen a few times. The V call is TRBV29-1, the J call TRBJ2-5; no definite D call. Trimming removed 0 bases from V and 5 bases from J, with 13 bases in between. The germline CDR1 and CDR2 sequences are SQVTM and ANQGSEA. The CDR3 has 14 residues. The CDR3 sequence: CSVEDPVGRETQYF. CDR3 bases: TGCAGCGTTGAAGATCCAGTCGGACGGGAGACCCAGTACTTC.

The table lists this clonotype with a few counts. CDR3 nucleotides: TGTGCCAGCAGCGAACAGGGTGGGACCGGGGAGCTGTTTTTT. Encoded protein: CASSEQGGTGELFF. The chain has TRBV9 and TRBJ2-2; D is perhaps TRBD1 (6 bases). Germline assignment: CDR1 SGDLS and CDR2 YYNGEE. The germline V and J ends were trimmed by 3 bases and 5 bases, with 11 bases remaining between them. There are 14 residues in the CDR3. The full variable domain, with the rest looked up from reference TRBV9 and TRBJ2-2, is DSGVTQTPKHLITATGQRVTLRCSPRSGDLSVYWYQQSLDQGLQFLIQYYNGEERAKGNILERFSAQQFPDLHSELNLSSLELGDSALYFCASSEQGGTGELFFGEGSRLTVL.

The table lists this clonotype with a few counts. The V and J genes are TRBV5-1 and TRBJ2-3; D call uncertain. This CDR3 comprises 14 residues. V lost 0 bases and J lost 2, with 7 bases in between. CDR1 and CDR2 (germline): SGHRS, YFSETQ. The chain's CDR3 is CASSLGLTTDTQYF. The CDR3 nucleotides are TGCGCCAGCAGCTTGGGGCTGACCACAGATACGCAGTATTTT.

The chain joins TRBV10-3 to TRBJ1-5; the D gene is possibly TRBD1 (5 bases). Trimming took off 6 bases at V and 7 bases at J, with 16 bases between the two ends. Germline CDR1 reads ENHRY; CDR2 reads SYGVKD. This CDR3 has 14 amino acids. The CDR3 sequence is CAIRKQGEEQPQHF. CDR3 bases: TGTGCCATCAGGAAGCAGGGAGAAGAACAGCCCCAGCATTTT.

The chain employs TRBV4-1 and TRBJ1-1; D possibly corresponds to TRBD1 (5 bases). This CDR3 contains 15 residues. V was trimmed by 0 bases and J by 7 bases, leaving 15 bases between them. Germline V gene data show CDR1 as MGHRA and CDR2 as YSYEKL. The chain's CDR3 is CASSQEGLLRGEAFF. The CDR3, as DNA: TGCGCCAGCAGCCAAGAAGGACTTCTAAGGGGTGAAGCTTTCTTT.

This clonotype showed up just a few times. This sequence joins TRBV6-1 and TRBJ2-1, with TRBD1 matching over 8 bases. Judging by the DNA end, TRBJ2-5 fits better; the J call may be wrong. The CDR3 length is 14 residues. The germline gives CDR1 MNHNS, CDR2 SASEGT. The CDR3 sequence is CASSKTGVGETQYF. The CDR3 DNA reads as TGTGCCAGCAGTAAGACAGGGGTAGGAGAGACCCAGTACTTC.

This chain connects TRBV7-2 to TRBJ2-3; TRBD1 agrees at 11 bases. Losses at the gene ends were 3 bases for V and 5 bases for J; bases not matched to a gene: 7. Germline assignment: CDR1 SGHTA and CDR2 FQGNSA. The CDR3 extends over 16 amino acids. CDR3 DNA: TGTGCCAGCAGCTTGGCCTGGACAGGGGGCTTAGATACGCAGTATTTT. Its translation is CASSLAWTGGLDTQYF. Full variable domain (remainder filled in from reference TRBV7-2 and TRBJ2-3): GAGVSQSPSNKVTEKGKDVELRCDPISGHTALYWYRQSLGQGLEFLIYFQGNSAPDKSGLPSDRFSAERTGGSVSTLTIQRTQQEDSAVYLCASSLAWTGGLDTQYFGPGTRLTVL.